Given below is one TCR beta chain in context. The target antigen is unknown. CD45RO-negative cells were positively selected for CCR7, leaving out terminally differentiated effector memory CD45RA+ cells. This record comes from a study of shared clonotypes between healthy human individuals. Study-wide findings and caveats: Larger richness was generally estimated for naive than memory subsets.

The test was conducted at deep level. The protocol was immunoSEQ multiplex PCR, while the TCRdb copy is restricted to in-frame clones and leaves out a portion. The table includes 500,000 to 700,000 clones, roughly 96% detected once. The CDR3 consists of 15 residues. The germline CDR1 and CDR2 sequences are LNHDA and SQIVND (reference sequence). This TCR was sampled from a woman in her 30s in good health. This chain connects TRBV19 to TRBJ2-5, with 10 bases identical to TRBD1. The better agreement between TRBJ2-7 and the DNA end casts doubt on the J call. Sequencing used naive CD8+ T cells sorted from blood. DNA for the CDR3: TGTGCCAGTAGACCTGACGGACAGGGGGACTACGAGCAGTACTTC. Amino acid sequence: CASRPDGQGDYEQYF.